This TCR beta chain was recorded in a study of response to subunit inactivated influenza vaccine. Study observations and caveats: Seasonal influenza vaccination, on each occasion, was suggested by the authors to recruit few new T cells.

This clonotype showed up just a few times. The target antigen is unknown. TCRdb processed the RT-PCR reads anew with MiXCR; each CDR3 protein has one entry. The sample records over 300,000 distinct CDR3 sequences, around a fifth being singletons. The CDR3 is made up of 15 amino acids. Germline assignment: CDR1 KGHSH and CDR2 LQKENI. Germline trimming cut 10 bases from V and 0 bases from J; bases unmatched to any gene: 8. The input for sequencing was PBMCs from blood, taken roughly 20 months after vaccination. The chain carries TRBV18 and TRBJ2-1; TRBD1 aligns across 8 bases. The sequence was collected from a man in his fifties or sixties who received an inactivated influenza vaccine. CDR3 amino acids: CATSDRGNSYNEQFF. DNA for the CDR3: TGTGCCACGTCCGACAGGGGCAACTCCTACAATGAGCAGTTCTTC.